The 12 T cell receptor beta chains presented below share a single source sample, sequenced in a study of blood T cell repertoires in COVID-19. Sequencing used immunoSEQ multiplex PCR; TCRdb keeps in-frame clones, though not all of them. Here the sample spans roughly 50,000 clones, approximately 85% being singletons. Sequencing input: peripheral blood. The origin of the receptors is a woman older than 75 with COVID-19, enrolled during active disease.

The rearrangement links TRBV28 to TRBJ2-1; 14 nucleotides agree with TRBD2. After removal of 7 bases from V and 9 bases from J, the junction contained 11 bases not matched to a gene. Germline CDR1 is MDHEN and CDR2 is SYDVKM. This CDR3 has 16 residues. This CDR3 is CASKSPGLAGVFEQFF. In DNA, the CDR3 is TGTGCCAGCAAATCTCCGGGACTAGCGGGAGTGTTTGAGCAGTTCTTC.

The chain joins TRBV25-1 to TRBJ1-6, with D unresolved. Trimming removed 4 bases from V and 1 base from J, with 8 bases in between. This CDR3 is built from 15 residues. Germline V gene data show CDR1 as MGHDK and CDR2 as SYGVNS. The CDR3 DNA is TGTGCCAGCAGTGGGAGATATTCCTATAATTCACCCCTCCACTTT. Translation: CASSGRYSYNSPLHF.

V gene TRBV4-2 combines with J gene TRBJ2-2; TRBD2 matches at 12 bases. J gave up 0 bases and V 4 bases, and 3 bases lay outside the gene matches. Germline CDR1 and CDR2: LGHNA and YNFKEQ. The CDR3 covers 17 residues. This CDR3 is CASSPLAGGSNTGELFF. CDR3 DNA sequence: TGTGCCAGCAGCCCTCTAGCGGGAGGGTCGAACACCGGGGAGCTGTTTTTT.

This clone was seen only once. V is TRBV11-2 and J is TRBJ2-7; 9 bases align to TRBD1. This CDR3 region has 15 residues. CDR1 is SGHAT and CDR2 is FQNNGV in the germline V gene. The junction had 10 bases not matched to a gene; V was cut back by 7 bases and J by 3 bases. CDR3 sequence reads: CASTPTGQGNYEQYF. The CDR3 coding sequence is TGTGCCAGCACCCCGACGGGACAGGGAAACTACGAGCAGTACTTC.

The V gene is TRBV19, the J gene TRBJ2-6; weak D call: TRBD1 (5 bases). Per germline, CDR1 LNHDA and CDR2 SQIVND (reference sequence). The CDR3 has 15 amino acids. Between the trimmed V and J ends, which lost 3 bases and 2 bases, there was a span of 8 bases. The CDR3 nucleotides are TGTGCCAGTAGTATCGAAGGGGCTGGGGCCAACGTCCTGACTTTC. It specifies CASSIEGAGANVLTF.

The CDR3 protein is CASSIGQVGEKLFF. The CDR3 DNA reads TGTGCCAGTAGTATTGGGCAGGTTGGGGAAAAACTGTTTTTT. The chain has TRBV19 and TRBJ1-4; D remains unclear. CDR3 length: 14 residues. The V end was cut by 3 bases, the J end by 8 bases, with 13 bases between. Germline loops: CDR1 LNHDA, CDR2 SQIVND (reference sequence).

The chain joins TRBV19 to TRBJ1-6; 8 bases are shared with TRBD1. Unmatched junction bases numbered 5, after V lost 3 bases and J lost 7 bases. The germline V gene encodes CDR1 LNHDA and CDR2 SQIVND (reference sequence). The CDR3 length is 15 residues. The CDR3 coding sequence is TGTGCCAGTAGTATGTGGACAGGGCAAAATTCACCCCTCCACTTT. Residues: CASSMWTGQNSPLHF.

This clone was found once. The V call is TRBV6-2 or TRBV6-3, the J call TRBJ2-3, with D maybe TRBD2 (6 bases). Trimming left V 2 bases short and J 0 bases short, with 15 bases between. CDR1 is MNHEY and CDR2 is SVGEGT in the germline V gene. This CDR3 spans 17 amino acids. The CDR3 DNA is TGTGCCAGCAGTTACCGGCCCCTAGGGACTAGCACAGATACGCAGTATTTT. It specifies CASSYRPLGTSTDTQYF.

This rearrangement joins TRBV3-1 (or the pseudogene TRBV3-2) to TRBJ2-7, with TRBD1 matching 9 bases. Germline values: CDR1 LGHDT, CDR2 YNNKEL (reference sequence). This CDR3 spans 15 amino acids. After removal of 3 bases from V and 2 bases from J, the junction contained 5 bases not matched to a gene. The CDR3 reads CASSHPGQGPYEQYF. The CDR3 coding sequence is TGTGCCAGCAGCCACCCGGGACAGGGCCCCTACGAGCAGTACTTC.

The chain links TRBV28 to TRBJ2-5; TRBD2 matches 16 bases. The CDR3 contains 17 residues. Germline lookup yields CDR1 MDHEN and CDR2 SYDVKM. Trimming removed 6 bases from V and 2 bases from J; junction bases left unmatched: 6. The CDR3 DNA sequence: TGTGCCAGCAGGGGGCCGGGACTAGCGGGAGGGCAAGAGACCCAGTACTTC. Its translation is CASRGPGLAGGQETQYF.

The V and J genes are TRBV7-7 and TRBJ2-2; the D gene is possibly TRBD2 (5 bases). Germline assignment: CDR1 SSHAT and CDR2 FNYEAQ (reference sequence). The CDR3 loop spans 15 amino acids. V was pared by 5 bases and J by 7 bases, with 17 bases between. The CDR3 sequence is CASSLVDSLGGELFF. The CDR3 bases are TGTGCCAGCAGCCTAGTGGACTCCCTTGGCGGGGAGCTGTTTTTT.

The rearrangement links TRBV10-3 to TRBJ1-3; no clear D gene. The CDR3 totals 15 residues. With 0 bases removed from V and 7 bases from J, the gap between germline ends came to 13 bases. Germline V gives CDR1 ENHRY, CDR2 SYGVKD. The CDR3 DNA reads TGTGCCATCAGTGAGTCAGAACAGTTTAGGAACACCATATATTTT. Translated: CAISESEQFRNTIYF.